A single sample is the source of the 8 T cell receptor beta chains below, sequenced in a study of cytomegalovirus exposure and HLA in healthy donors. The PCR ran on 60 Vbeta and 13 Jbeta primers. Clones were sequenced by immunoSEQ multiplex PCR, and TCRdb holds only the in-frame ones, with some missing. The data hold some 200,000 clones, with 82% observed a single time. The source material was PBMCs. All receptors come from a woman under 30 in good health and CMV-seronegative.

On this clone: This sample includes further DNA sequences coding for the same CDR3. The chain couples TRBV6-6 to TRBJ1-2, with 7 positions matching TRBD1. This CDR3 has 13 residues. V was clipped by 5 bases and J by 4 bases; unmatched bases: 4. Germline-derived CDR1 and CDR2 are MNHNY and SVGAGI (reference sequence). The CDR3: CASSPDRAYGYTF. The CDR3 DNA reads TGTGCCAGCAGTCCCGACAGGGCCTATGGCTACACCTTC.

The genes are TRBV10-3 and TRBJ2-5; 12 bases line up with TRBD2. The CDR3 runs 15 residues. Losses at the gene ends were 8 bases for V and 5 bases for J; bases not matched to a gene: 9. Germline CDR1 and CDR2: ENHRY and SYGVKD. The CDR3 sequence is CAIASGGAESETQYF. For the CDR3, the DNA is TGTGCCATCGCTAGCGGGGGGGCTGAGTCCGAGACCCAGTACTTC.

The gene calls are TRBV11-2 and TRBJ2-7; D may be TRBD1 (6 bases). The V gene lost 5 bases and the J gene lost 1 base, with 15 bases spanning the gap. The germline V gene encodes CDR1 SGHAT and CDR2 FQNNGV. This CDR3 spans 15 amino acids. The CDR3 DNA reads TGTGCCAGCAGCCAGCGACGGACAGTGTCCTACGAGCAGTACTTC. Protein sequence: CASSQRRTVSYEQYF.

This chain connects TRBV7-9 to TRBJ2-2; TRBD1 agrees at 11 bases. This CDR3 comprises 18 residues. The trim removed 2 bases at V and 1 base at J, leaving 6 bases unmatched. Germline V CDR1 and CDR2: SEHNR, FQNEAQ (reference sequence). Written as DNA, the CDR3 is TGTGCCAGCAGCTTACGTGGGACAGGGGGGATGAACACCGGGGAGCTGTTTTTT. Translating gives CASSLRGTGGMNTGELFF.

The chain uses TRBV10-1 and TRBJ2-3; D unresolved. V was clipped by 2 bases and J by 2 bases, with 5 bases between them. The CDR3 loop spans 13 amino acids. CDR1 WNHNN and CDR2 SYGVQD come from the germline V gene (reference sequence). CDR3 loop: CASSEEYTDTQYF. As DNA, the CDR3 is TGCGCCAGCAGTGAGGAGTACACAGATACGCAGTATTTT.

The chain recombines TRBV18 with TRBJ2-2; D gene unclear. Per germline, CDR1 KGHSH and CDR2 LQKENI. The germline V and J ends were trimmed by 5 bases and 4 bases, with 8 bases remaining between them. The CDR3 loop spans 13 amino acids. The CDR3 here is CASSATSTGELFF. The CDR3 region has the DNA TGTGCCAGCTCAGCGACAAGCACCGGGGAGCTGTTTTTT. Complete variable domain (other parts from reference TRBV18 and TRBJ2-2): NAGVMQNPRHLVRRRGQEARLRCSPMKGHSHVYWYRQLPEEGLKFMVYLQKENIIDESGMPKERFSAEFPKEGPSILRIQQVVRGDSAAYFCASSATSTGELFFGEGSRLTVL.

This chain uses TRBV28 with TRBJ2-5; a weak D match, TRBD1 (6 bases). The germline V gene encodes CDR1 MDHEN and CDR2 SYDVKM. This CDR3 has 13 amino acids. V lost 5 bases and J 2 bases, leaving 9 bases between the germline ends. The CDR3 nucleotides are TGTGCCAGCAGTGGACAGACTCAAGAGACCCAGTACTTC. It codes for CASSGQTQETQYF. Filled out from reference TRBV28 and TRBJ2-5, the complete variable domain reads DVKVTQSSRYLVKRTGEKVFLECVQDMDHENMFWYRQDPGLGLRLIYFSYDVKMKEKGDIPEGYSVSREKKERFSLILESASTNQTSMYLCASSGQTQETQYFGPGTRLLVL.

The chain couples TRBV14 to TRBJ2-5; D is possibly TRBD2 (5 bases). Per the germline V gene, CDR1 is SGHDN and CDR2 is FVKESK. With 4 bases removed from V and 4 bases from J, the gap between germline ends came to 13 bases. The CDR3 consists of 14 residues. CDR3 protein: CASSPVGVGETQYF. The CDR3 DNA reads as TGTGCCAGCAGCCCGGTCGGGGTGGGAGAGACCCAGTACTTC. The variable domain in full, with the rest retrieved from reference TRBV14 and TRBJ2-5, is EAGVTQFPSHSVIEKGQTVTLRCDPISGHDNLYWYRRVMGKEIKFLLHFVKESKQDESGMPNNRFLAERTGGTYSTLKVQPAELEDSGVYFCASSPVGVGETQYFGPGTRLLVL.